The entry below describes one T cell receptor (beta chain). The antigen this receptor binds is unknown. It has no much larger one-base neighbor in the sample; base qualities were not kept. From the cysteine up to the phenylalanine, the CDR3 has a length of 15 residues. Kept here is only the CDR3 DNA, which spans 45 bases and is read in frame from base 1. CDR1 and CDR2 were assigned from the germline V gene as KGHSH and LQKENI. Trimming at the junction amounts to 2 bases on V and 3 bases on J, and the germline ends lie 10 bases apart. Peripheral blood CD8+ and CD4+ T cells from healthy donors, Susac syndrome patients and multiple sclerosis patients were profiled using high-throughput TCR beta sequencing. The Susac syndrome patients fulfilled recently defined diagnostic criteria for either definite or probable disease. Bulk CD8+ and CD4+ T cells were purified by magnetic negative isolation, while CD8+ TEMRA cells were enriched using FACS. Blood was collected in EDTA tubes and processed within 24 hours, with PBMCs isolated through density gradient centrifugation. PBMCs destined for TCR sequencing were cryopreserved in liquid nitrogen and later thawed in a 37 °C water bath. The sorted or isolated CD4+, CD8+ and CD8+ TEMRA cells reached a purity of at least 90%.

These data belong to a study of CD8 T cells in Susac syndrome (dated by TCRdb to about 2019). For the wider study: Among the sequenced Susac syndrome patients, roughly six had clinically active disease and about eight were in clinical remission. At blood withdrawal, Susac syndrome patients were either therapy-naive, taking corticosteroids (in some cases with IVIg as well), or taking IVIg alone. Repertoire sequencing was used to test whether CD8+ T cell activation and differentiation in Susac syndrome was antigen driven.

Overall results and qualifications from the work: The study acknowledged that relatively few individuals were included in the TCR sequencing and HLA analysis. In the CD4+ T cell repertoire of Susac syndrome patients, clonal expansion was not detected.

RNA was extracted using the RNeasy kit, and about 0.5 to 1 ug of the RNA was reverse transcribed with random hexamers. The immunoSEQ multiplex PCR assay, which covers 54 Vbeta and 13 Jbeta segments, was used to amplify TCR beta CDR3 regions. Bias from PCR amplification was corrected by using a synthetic template baseline for primer optimization and for computational correction. In the source study's methods: Reads were assigned to V, D and J genes according to IMGT and analyzed in immunoSEQ Analyzer, with only productive sequences retained. Clonality was computed as one minus Shannon entropy normalized by log2 of the number of productive unique sequences. Public and private clones were assessed among the 100 most prevalent clones of each patient and control. Clones were defined as Susac-specific if absent from the healthy and MS cohorts, from under 1,200 published viral clones and from other ImmuneACCESS disease sequences. The raw public data were reprocessed by TCRdb itself: fastp quality trimming at Q25, MiXCR clonotype calling, in-frame beta chains only. Duplicate CDR3 protein sequences are folded into a single record with the most common DNA and genes. The V and J calls come from TCRdb's annotation, not from the publication. This sample gives 150,000 to 200,000 distinct CDR3 sequences in total; around 90% of them show up just once. 0.085% to 0.09% of the sample is in the top ten clones.

The rearranged chain carries TRBV18 and TRBJ2-2; perhaps TRBD1 is the D gene, with 5 bases matching. Source material: CD4+ T cells from PBMCs. The origin of this receptor is a human donor with Susac syndrome. This receptor carries the CDR3 CASSPSTDHTGELFF. In nucleotide form, the sequence is TGTGCCAGCTCACCATCGACAGACCACACCGGGGAGCTGTTTTTT.